A selection of T cell receptor beta chains follows, all from one sample in a study of OX40 agonist ivuxolimab in advanced cancers. Clones were read by immunoSEQ multiplex PCR, and TCRdb kept only the in-frame ones, dropping some. The sample holds approximately 82,000 clones, 75% to 90% seen once. The specimen was CD4+ or CD8+ T cells sorted from blood, collected in a trial of the OX40 agonist ivuxolimab. The receptors stem from an adult with an advanced solid tumor such as melanoma, head and neck, liver or kidney cancer. Each CDR3 is given with its conserved first and last residue. Fields, in order: J gene, V gene, D gene, clone size, CDR3 DNA, CDR3 protein. A D gene is named only where the DNA matches it firmly. Rows may omit the clone size; those that give it use once, few, many or a size class.

TRBJ2-5 TRBV9 NA NA TGTGCCAGCAGCGTTGATCTACAGAGTGAGACCCAGTACTTC CASSVDLQSETQYF
TRBJ1-2 TRBV5-4 TRBD1 NA TGTGCCAGCAGCTTCGACAGGGGCGGCTACACCTTC CASSFDRGGYTF
TRBJ2-3 TRBV5-6 TRBD1 NA TGTGCCAGCAGCCGGACAGGGGAAACAGATACGCAGTATTTT CASSRTGETDTQYF
TRBJ1-1 TRBV6-5 NA NA TGTGCCAGCAGCCGTTCTTCGAACACTGAAGCTTTCTTT CASSRSSNTEAFF
TRBJ1-2 TRBV7-2 TRBD1 NA TGTGCCAGCAGCCCCCCTAGGACAGGGTACGGCTACACCTTC CASSPPRTGYGYTF
TRBJ2-1 TRBV4-2 TRBD2 NA TGTGCCAGCAGCCAAGATATGGCGGGGGAATACAATGAGCAGTTCTTC CASSQDMAGEYNEQFF
TRBJ1-2 TRBV2 TRBD1 NA TGTGCCAGCAGTGAAGTAGGGGGCGGGGATGGCTACACCTTC CASSEVGGGDGYTF
TRBJ1-1 TRBV19 TRBD1 NA TGTGCCACTGGACAGGGGTTCAGCACTGAAGCTTTCTTT CATGQGFSTEAFF
TRBJ1-5 TRBV6-6 TRBD1 NA TGTGCCAGCAGATCGACGGACAGGGGTGGCAATCAGCCCCAGCATTTT CASRSTDRGGNQPQHF
TRBJ1-4 TRBV5-1 NA NA TGCGCCAGCAGCCCCGCCGGGAACCTCGAGGAAAAACTGTTTTTT CASSPAGNLEEKLFF
TRBJ1-2 TRBV7-2 NA NA TGTGCCAGCAGCCAGAGACAGCAATATGGCTACACCTTC CASSQRQQYGYTF
TRBJ1-1 TRBV6-1 NA NA TGTGCCAGCGTTATTGGCAGGGACACTGAAGCTTTCTTT CASVIGRDTEAFF
TRBJ2-7 TRBV5-1 TRBD1 once TGCGCCAGCAGCATGACAGGGGAAGGCTACGAGCAGTACTTC CASSMTGEGYEQYF
TRBJ1-3 TRBV6-5 NA NA TGTGCCAGCAGTTCCCCACTGGCTAGAAACACCATATATTTT CASSSPLARNTIYF
TRBJ1-5 TRBV4-3 NA NA TGCGCCAGCAGCCAAGACGCGGGAATGTATCAGCCCCAGCATTTT CASSQDAGMYQPQHF
TRBJ2-5 TRBV4-1 NA NA TGCGCCAGCAGCCCGACCGCTGGGTTAGAGACCCAGTACTTC CASSPTAGLETQYF
TRBJ1-2 TRBV5-1 NA few TGCGCCAGCACCATGGACACTGAATACTATGGCTACACCTTC CASTMDTEYYGYTF
TRBJ2-2 TRBV10-3 TRBD2 once TGTGCCACCCACCGGGGGGGTAGCGGAACGAACACCGGGGAGCTGTTTTTT CATHRGGSGTNTGELFF
TRBJ2-3 TRBV5-4 NA NA TGTGCCAGCAGCCTAGACGGCGAAGATACGCAGTATTTT CASSLDGEDTQYF
TRBJ1-5 TRBV7-8 NA NA TGTGCCAGCACCCGGGACGGCGGGCAGCCCCAGCATTTT CASTRDGGQPQHF
TRBJ2-3 TRBV6-5 NA NA TGTGCCAGCACGGGAACTCCCGTAGATACGCAGTATTTT CASTGTPVDTQYF
TRBJ1-4 TRBV19 TRBD1 NA TGTGCCAGTAGTAACCGACAGGGGGTGGTTGAAAAACTGTTTTTT CASSNRQGVVEKLFF
TRBJ2-5 TRBV7-6 NA NA TGTGCCAGCTCGGGGCTAGTCTCGTATGAGACCCAGTACTTC CASSGLVSYETQYF
TRBJ1-5 TRBV11-2 NA few TGTGCCAGCAGCCCAAACAGGGGCAATCAGCCCCAGCATTTT CASSPNRGNQPQHF
TRBJ1-1 TRBV28 NA NA TGTGCCAGCAGTCCGGGACAGAACACTGAAGCTTTCTTT CASSPGQNTEAFF
TRBJ1-5 TRBV5-8 TRBD1 NA TGTGCCAGCAGCCGTGACAGGGGAGGCAATCAGCCCCAGCATTTT CASSRDRGGNQPQHF
TRBJ2-3 TRBV5-4 TRBD1 NA TGTGCCAGCAGCATCCAGGGACAGGGAAGCACAGATACGCAGTATTTT CASSIQGQGSTDTQYF
TRBJ1-4 TRBV5-1 TRBD1 NA TGCGCCAGCAGCTCCACTCCGGGACAGCAAAATGAAAAACTGTTTTTT CASSSTPGQQNEKLFF
TRBJ2-6 TRBV7-3 TRBD1 NA TGTGCCAGCAGCCCAACAGGGGTTTACTCTGGGGCCAACGTCCTGACTTTC CASSPTGVYSGANVLTF
TRBJ2-3 TRBV27 NA NA TGTGCCAGCAGTTTTCTACAGGACACAGATACGCAGTATTTT CASSFLQDTDTQYF
TRBJ2-1 TRBV11-2 TRBD2 few TGTGCCAGCAGCCCCGGCGGGCGGGGGGCATACAATGAGCAGTTCTTC CASSPGGRGAYNEQFF
TRBJ1-5 TRBV27 NA NA TGTGCCAGCAGTTTCCTATTTACGGGCAGTAGTCAGCCCCAGCATTTT CASSFLFTGSSQPQHF
TRBJ1-1 TRBV9 NA NA TGTGCCAGCAGCGTAGGGGCAGATACTGAAGCTTTCTTT CASSVGADTEAFF
TRBJ1-3 TRBV19 NA NA TGTGCCAGTAGTACTCGGGGATCGGAGTACTCTGGAAACACCATATATTTT CASSTRGSEYSGNTIYF
TRBJ1-4 TRBV14 NA NA TGTGCCAGCAGCTACCGTTTCGTAAAGGATGGTGAAAAACTGTTTTTT CASSYRFVKDGEKLFF
TRBJ2-1 TRBV7-2 TRBD2 NA TGTGCCAGCACCCCAGGACTAGCGGGGTACAATGAGCAGTTCTTC CASTPGLAGYNEQFF
TRBJ2-7 TRBV18 TRBD2 NA TGTGCCAGCTCACGCGCTAGCGGAAGCGCCTACGAGCAGTACTTC CASSRASGSAYEQYF
TRBJ2-3 TRBV5-1 TRBD2 NA TGCGCCAGCAGCTTAGCGGGGGGGCAATTGGATACGCAGTATTTT CASSLAGGQLDTQYF
TRBJ2-1 TRBV7-9 NA NA TGTGCCAGCAGCCCTCTCGACAGGGAGCAGTTCTTC CASSPLDREQFF